The 22 T cell receptor beta chains below come from one sample, sequenced in a study of T-cell reconstitution after alpha-beta-depleted transplantation in children. As it was prepared, the TCRbeta library received unique molecular identifiers. TCRdb used MiXCR to reprocess the PCR reads, holding one entry per CDR3 protein. Seen here are a few hundred thousand distinct CDR3 sequences, approximately 10% observed once, and the top ten hold about 25%. The sample here was peripheral blood, taken 180 days after TCRalphabeta/CD19-depleted stem cell transplant. These receptors were obtained from a male patient under 10 years old who had a stem cell transplant for chronic granulomatous disease, so the T cells may come from the graft donor.

This clonotype was detected ten times or more. V and J are TRBV20-1 and TRBJ2-1, with D possibly being TRBD1 (5 bases). This CDR3 is built from 13 residues. Germline values: CDR1 DFQATT, CDR2 SNEGSKA (reference sequence). Trimming shortened V by 4 bases and J by 2 bases, and 9 bases separated the two germline ends. The CDR3 protein is CSATGSPYNEQFF. CDR3 sequence (DNA): TGCAGTGCTACAGGGTCCCCCTACAATGAGCAGTTCTTC.

This clonotype was observed many times. This chain joins TRBV20-1 and TRBJ2-5; 9 bases are shared with TRBD2. Trimming removed 4 bases from V and 5 bases from J; junction bases left unmatched: 8. Germline V gene sequence: CDR1 DFQATT, CDR2 SNEGSKA (reference sequence). This CDR3 has 14 residues. The CDR3 reads CSAKLAGRGETQYF. The CDR3 DNA reads TGCAGTGCTAAGCTAGCGGGGAGGGGGGAGACCCAGTACTTC.

This clonotype was observed many times. V usage is TRBV11-2 and J usage is TRBJ2-5; TRBD1 agrees at 7 bases. Unmatched junction bases numbered 13, after V lost 7 bases and J lost 5 bases. The CDR3 extends over 15 amino acids. The V gene's germline CDR1 is SGHAT and CDR2 FQNNGV. As DNA, the CDR3 is TGTGCCAGCAATCGGGTGACAGGGCGGATGGAGACCCAGTACTTC. This encodes CASNRVTGRMETQYF.

This clonotype was observed many times. The V call is TRBV13, the J call TRBJ2-2; D remains unclear. Trimming stripped 0 bases from V and 0 bases from J, with 8 bases between. Per the germline V gene, CDR1 is PRHDT and CDR2 is FYEKMQ (reference sequence). The CDR3 extends over 16 amino acids. Here the CDR3 reads CASSLGAHPNTGELFF. Written as DNA, the CDR3 is TGTGCCAGCAGCTTAGGAGCACACCCGAACACCGGGGAGCTGTTTTTT.

Ten or more counts support this clonotype. This chain uses TRBV7-2 with TRBJ2-7; tentatively, D is TRBD1 (6 bases). The CDR3 covers 13 residues. Trimming removed 3 bases from V and 5 bases from J, with 11 bases in between. Germline values: CDR1 SGHTA, CDR2 FQGNSA. The CDR3, as DNA: TGTGCCAGCAGCTTGCAGGGGCGGGACGAGCAGTACTTC. This encodes CASSLQGRDEQYF.

The sample holds many counts of this clonotype. The chain couples TRBV4-2 to TRBJ1-6, with D possibly matching TRBD1 (5 bases). V dropped 0 bases and J dropped 10 bases, with 16 bases sitting between them. Germline CDR1 is LGHNA and CDR2 is YNFKEQ. This CDR3 is 16 amino acids long. Written as DNA, the CDR3 is TGTGCCAGCAGCCAAGATGCGGGGGGAGTAAGATCACCCCTCCACTTT. The encoded protein is CASSQDAGGVRSPLHF.

Many counts were recorded for this clonotype. The chain couples TRBV29-1 to TRBJ2-7; D gene ambiguous. The germline gives CDR1 SQVTM, CDR2 ANQGSEA. CDR3 length: 12 residues. With 6 bases removed from V and 2 bases from J, the gap between germline ends came to 11 bases. CDR3 DNA sequence: TGCAGCGTAGCCTACAGCACCTACGAGCAGTACTTC. It translates to CSVAYSTYEQYF.

This clonotype came up many times. CDR3 sequence: CASSNLLAFGQFF. The CDR3 bases are TGTGCCAGCAGTAACCTCCTAGCCTTCGGGCAGTTCTTC. V gene TRBV6-5 combines with J gene TRBJ2-1; D possibly corresponds to TRBD2 (5 bases). The CDR3 is made up of 13 amino acids. The ends were cut back, 5 bases at V and 12 bases at J, with 17 bases in the middle. The germline V gene encodes CDR1 MNHEY and CDR2 SVGAGI.

This clonotype was seen many times. V is TRBV4-2 and J is TRBJ1-1, with D hard to call. Germline V gene data show CDR1 as LGHNA and CDR2 as YNFKEQ. Trimming took off 3 bases at V and 0 bases at J, with 8 bases between the two ends. The CDR3 has 14 amino acids. The chain's CDR3 is CASSQVGVNTEAFF. The CDR3 nucleotides are TGTGCCAGCAGCCAGGTCGGGGTGAACACTGAAGCTTTCTTT.

This clonotype was seen ten or more times. The CDR3 here is CASTEAGQGNTEAFF. The CDR3 nucleotides are TGTGCCAGCACCGAGGCTGGACAGGGAAACACTGAAGCTTTCTTT. The chain couples TRBV6-1 to TRBJ1-1; TRBD1 aligns across 8 bases. The CDR3 loop spans 15 amino acids. The trim removed 7 bases at V and 2 bases at J, leaving 9 bases unmatched. Germline CDR1 reads MNHNS; CDR2 reads SASEGT.

In regard to this clonotype: No conserved phenylalanine or tryptophan is present at the end of the CDR3, so a read error is the likely explanation. The chain carries TRBV14 and TRBJ2-1; D gene ambiguous. The germline gives CDR1 SGHDN, CDR2 FVKESK. Trimming left V 3 bases short and J 8 bases short, with 5 bases between. The CDR3 totals 11 residues. The chain's CDR3 is CASSHSYEQFS. In DNA form, the CDR3 reads TGTGCCAGCAGCCACTCGTATGAGCAGTTCTCC.

This clonotype was found many times. The chain carries TRBV7-2 and TRBJ2-7, with a weak D call TRBD2 (5 bases). This CDR3 contains 15 residues. V lost 4 bases to trimming and J lost 2 bases, with 15 bases between them. CDR1 and CDR2 from the germline V gene are SGHTA and FQGNSA. DNA for the CDR3: TGTGCCAGCAGCTCCACAACGGGAAAGACCTACGAGCAGTACTTC. This codes for CASSSTTGKTYEQYF.

This clonotype was counted many times. The chain uses TRBV7-2 and TRBJ2-7; TRBD2 aligns across 9 bases. Per germline, CDR1 SGHTA and CDR2 FQGNSA. The V gene end was trimmed by 5 bases and the J gene end by 0 bases; junction bases not matched to a gene: 14. The CDR3 covers 18 residues. The DNA of the CDR3 is TGTGCCAGCAGCCTAGGGCTAAGCGGGGGGTCAAGCTCCTACGAGCAGTACTTC. This gives the protein CASSLGLSGGSSSYEQYF.

This clonotype was detected ten times or more. The chain couples TRBV6-5 to TRBJ2-1; D gene ambiguous. This CDR3 region has 17 residues. V gave up 3 bases and J gave up 0 bases, with 15 bases separating them. Germline CDR1 reads MNHEY; CDR2 reads SVGAGI. CDR3 in amino acids: CASSYGLPGVSYNEQFF. DNA of the CDR3: TGTGCCAGCAGTTATGGCCTCCCTGGGGTCTCCTACAATGAGCAGTTCTTC.

With regard to this clonotype: A much larger clone lies a single base off, so this may be a read error. V usage is TRBV28 and J usage is TRBJ2-4; D unresolved. The CDR3 length is 13 residues. Germline lookup yields CDR1 MDHEN and CDR2 SYDVKM. CDR3 bases: TGTGCCAGCAGTACAAGGCGCAAAAACATTCAGCACTTC. Protein product: CASSTRRKNIQHF.

This clonotype was counted many times. This chain links TRBV18 with TRBJ2-3; D is unresolved. V gave up 1 base and J gave up 0 bases, with 8 bases separating them. CDR1 and CDR2 from the germline V gene are KGHSH and LQKENI. The CDR3 sequence is 15 residues long. This CDR3 is CASSPLPPSTDTQYF. DNA for the CDR3: TGTGCCAGCTCACCACTTCCGCCTAGCACAGATACGCAGTATTTT.

This clonotype was picked up many times. The chain carries TRBV15 and TRBJ2-1, with TRBD2 matching 9 bases. This CDR3 region has 16 residues. V lost 3 bases and J lost 7; bases outside the gene matches: 10. Germline V gene data show CDR1 as LNHNV and CDR2 as YYDKDF (reference sequence). CDR3 loop: CATSSHPSGAFNEQFF. In nucleotides, the CDR3 is TGTGCCACCAGCAGCCACCCTAGCGGGGCCTTTAATGAGCAGTTCTTC.

In this sample, this clonotype turned up many times. The rearrangement uses TRBV20-1 and TRBJ2-1; D is undetermined. The CDR3 spans 14 residues. The germline V and J ends were trimmed by 2 bases and 8 bases, with 16 bases remaining between them. Germline assignment: CDR1 DFQATT and CDR2 SNEGSKA (reference sequence). In DNA form, the CDR3 reads TGCAGTGCTAGACTGGCCCCTCGTGCCGATGAGCAGTTCTTC. It encodes CSARLAPRADEQFF.

This chain connects TRBV5-5 to TRBJ1-1; 8 positions agree with TRBD1. The CDR3 consists of 16 residues. Looked up from germline, CDR1 is SGHKS and CDR2 is YYEKEE (reference sequence). V dropped 0 bases and J dropped 4; count of bases not matched to a gene: 8. The CDR3, as DNA: TGTGCCAGCAGCTTGGCCTATGACAGGGGAGGCACTGAAGCTTTCTTT. Translation: CASSLAYDRGGTEAFF.

This clonotype showed up many times. V is TRBV24-1 and J is TRBJ2-2; maybe TRBD1 (5 bases). The CDR3 loop spans 14 amino acids. Per germline, CDR1 KGHDR and CDR2 SFDVKD. Trimming pared 10 bases from V and 3 bases from J, leaving 14 bases between. CDR3 sequence (DNA): TGTGCCACGAATCAGGGTCTCGACACCGGGGAGCTGTTTTTT. This encodes CATNQGLDTGELFF.

This clonotype was seen many times. The CDR3 region is CASSRVTKSSNQPQHF. In DNA form, the CDR3 reads TGTGCCAGCAGCAGGGTTACGAAGAGTAGCAATCAGCCCCAGCATTTT. V usage is TRBV12-3 or TRBV12-4 and J usage is TRBJ1-5; D possibly corresponds to TRBD1 (5 bases). CDR3 length: 16 residues. V gave up 6 bases and J gave up 0 bases, with 15 bases separating them.

This clonotype was counted ten times or more. The V and J genes are TRBV5-1 and TRBJ2-6; D is undetermined. Trimming shortened V by 1 base and J by 0 bases, and 8 bases separated the two germline ends. This CDR3 has 16 residues. The germline V gene has CDR1 SGHRS and CDR2 YFSETQ. The CDR3 is CASSLIGSSGANVLTF. CDR3 DNA: TGCGCCAGCAGCTTGATTGGTTCCTCTGGGGCCAACGTCCTGACTTTC.